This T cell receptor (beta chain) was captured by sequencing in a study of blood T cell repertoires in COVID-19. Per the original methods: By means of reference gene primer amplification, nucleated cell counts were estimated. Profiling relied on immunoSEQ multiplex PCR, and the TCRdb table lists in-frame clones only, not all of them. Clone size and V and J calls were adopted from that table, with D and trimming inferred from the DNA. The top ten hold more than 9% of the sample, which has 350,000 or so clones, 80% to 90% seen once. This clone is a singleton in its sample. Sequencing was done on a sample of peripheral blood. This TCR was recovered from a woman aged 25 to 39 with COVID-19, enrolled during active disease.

The CDR3 spells CASSLDLNTEAFF. The CDR3 DNA sequence: TGCGCCAGCAGCTTGGACTTGAACACTGAAGCTTTCTTT. This sequence joins TRBV5-1 and TRBJ1-1; D is uncertain. This CDR3 contains 13 residues. The germline V and J ends were trimmed by 0 bases and 0 bases, with 3 bases remaining between them. CDR1 and CDR2 from the germline V gene are SGHRS and YFSETQ.